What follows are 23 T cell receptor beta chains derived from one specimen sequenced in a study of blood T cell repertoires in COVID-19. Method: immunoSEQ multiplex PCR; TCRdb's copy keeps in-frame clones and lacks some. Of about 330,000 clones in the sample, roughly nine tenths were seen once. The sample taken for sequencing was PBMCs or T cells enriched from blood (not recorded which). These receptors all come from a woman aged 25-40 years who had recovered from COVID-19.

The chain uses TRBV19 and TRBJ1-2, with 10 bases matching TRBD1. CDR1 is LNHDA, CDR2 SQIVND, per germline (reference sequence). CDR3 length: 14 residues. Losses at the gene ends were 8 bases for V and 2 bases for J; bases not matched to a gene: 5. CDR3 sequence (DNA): TGTGCCAGTGTTGACAGGGGGCGGAACTATGGCTACACCTTC. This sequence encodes CASVDRGRNYGYTF.

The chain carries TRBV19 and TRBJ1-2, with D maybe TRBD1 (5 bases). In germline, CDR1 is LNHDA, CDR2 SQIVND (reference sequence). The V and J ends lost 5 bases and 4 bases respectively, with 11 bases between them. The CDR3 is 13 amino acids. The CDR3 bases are TGTGCCAGTAGTGGAGGGGTCGGCTATGGCTACACCTTC. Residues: CASSGGVGYGYTF.

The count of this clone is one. CDR3 protein: CASSPAGTDTQYF. The CDR3 bases are TGTGCCAGCAGCCCCGCAGGCACAGATACGCAGTATTTT. The chain recombines TRBV7-9 with TRBJ2-3, with unresolved D. The germline CDR1 and CDR2 sequences are SEHNR and FQNEAQ (reference sequence). Trimming took 5 bases from V and 1 from J, leaving 7 bases between them. CDR3 length: 13 amino acids.

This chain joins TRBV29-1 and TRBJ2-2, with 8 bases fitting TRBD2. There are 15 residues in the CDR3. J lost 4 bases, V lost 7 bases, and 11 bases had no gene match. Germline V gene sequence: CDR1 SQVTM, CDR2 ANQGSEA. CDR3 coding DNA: TGCAGCGGGCGGTTCGCGGGGGGTCCCACCGGGGAGCTGTTTTTT. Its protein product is CSGRFAGGPTGELFF.

The CDR3 region is CASSLGVTGVSTDTQYF. The CDR3 nucleotides read TGTGCCAGCAGCTTAGGGGTCACAGGGGTGAGCACAGATACGCAGTATTTT. The chain is built from TRBV11-3 and TRBJ2-3; 7 bases agree with TRBD1. Per the germline V gene, CDR1 is SGHNT and CDR2 is YENEEA. The CDR3 sequence is 17 residues long. V trimming: 1 base; J trimming: 0 bases; junction bases outside the gene matches: 7.

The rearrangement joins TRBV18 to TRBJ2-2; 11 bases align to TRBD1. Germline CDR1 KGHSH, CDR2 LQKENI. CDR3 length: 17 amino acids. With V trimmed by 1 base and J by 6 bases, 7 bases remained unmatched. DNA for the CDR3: TGTGCCAGCTCACCACTTCCGGGACAGGGGGTAGCCGGGGAGCTGTTTTTT. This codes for CASSPLPGQGVAGELFF.

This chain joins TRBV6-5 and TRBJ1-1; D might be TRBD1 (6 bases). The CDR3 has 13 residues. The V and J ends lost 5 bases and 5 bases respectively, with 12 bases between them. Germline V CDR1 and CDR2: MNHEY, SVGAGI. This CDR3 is CASSTPGHTEAFF. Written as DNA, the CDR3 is TGTGCCAGCAGTACCCCGGGACATACTGAAGCTTTCTTT.

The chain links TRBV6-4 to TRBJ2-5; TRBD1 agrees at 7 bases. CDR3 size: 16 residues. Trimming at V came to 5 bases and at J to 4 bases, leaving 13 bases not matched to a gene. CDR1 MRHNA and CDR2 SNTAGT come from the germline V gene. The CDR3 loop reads CASSRASGTERETQYF. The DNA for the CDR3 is TGTGCCAGCAGTAGAGCCTCCGGGACAGAACGAGAGACCCAGTACTTC.

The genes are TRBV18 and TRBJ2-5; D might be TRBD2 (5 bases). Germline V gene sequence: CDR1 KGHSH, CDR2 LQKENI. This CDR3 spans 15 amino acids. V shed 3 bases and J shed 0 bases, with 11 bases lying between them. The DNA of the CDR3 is TGTGCCAGCTCACCGTACAACGGGGACCAAGAGACCCAGTACTTC. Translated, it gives CASSPYNGDQETQYF.

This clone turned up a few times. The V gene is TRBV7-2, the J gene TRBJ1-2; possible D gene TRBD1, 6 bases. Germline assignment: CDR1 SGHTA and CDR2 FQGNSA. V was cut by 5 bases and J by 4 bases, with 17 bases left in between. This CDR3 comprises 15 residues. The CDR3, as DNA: TGTGCCAGCAGCCCTAGCGGAGGGGGGGTCTATGGCTACACCTTC. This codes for CASSPSGGGVYGYTF.

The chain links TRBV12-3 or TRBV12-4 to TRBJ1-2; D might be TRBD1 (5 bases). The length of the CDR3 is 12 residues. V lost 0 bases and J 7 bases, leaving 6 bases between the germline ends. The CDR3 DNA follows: TGTGCCAGCAGTTTAGCAGGGGCTGGCTACACCTTC. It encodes CASSLAGAGYTF.

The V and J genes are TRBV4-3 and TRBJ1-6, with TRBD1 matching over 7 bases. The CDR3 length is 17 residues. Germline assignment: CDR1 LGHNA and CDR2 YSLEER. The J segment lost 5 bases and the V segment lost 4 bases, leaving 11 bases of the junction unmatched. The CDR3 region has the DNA TGCGCCAGCAGCCGCAGACTAGACAGGGAAAATAATTCACCCCTCCACTTT. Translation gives CASSRRLDRENNSPLHF.

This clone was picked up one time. In nucleotides, the CDR3 is TGTGCCAGCAGCGTTTCTCCCCTAGGACTAGCGGGGGGGCCCTACGAGCAGTACTTC. This translates into CASSVSPLGLAGGPYEQYF. The genes are TRBV9 and TRBJ2-7, with 15 bases lining up with TRBD2. Per germline, CDR1 SGDLS and CDR2 YYNGEE. There are 19 residues in the CDR3. Losses at the gene ends were 2 bases for V and 2 bases for J; bases not matched to a gene: 11.

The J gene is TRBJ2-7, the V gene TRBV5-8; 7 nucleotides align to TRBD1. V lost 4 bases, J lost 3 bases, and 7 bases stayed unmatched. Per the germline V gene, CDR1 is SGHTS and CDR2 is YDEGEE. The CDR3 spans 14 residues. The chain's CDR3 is CASSLPGQNYEQYF. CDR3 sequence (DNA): TGTGCCAGCAGCCTCCCGGGACAGAACTACGAGCAGTACTTC.

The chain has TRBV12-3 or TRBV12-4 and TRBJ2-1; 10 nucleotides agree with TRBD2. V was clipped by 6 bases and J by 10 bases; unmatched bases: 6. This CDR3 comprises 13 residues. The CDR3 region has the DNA TGTGCCAGCAGAAGCGGGGGGGCCGGGGAGCAGTTCTTC. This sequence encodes CASRSGGAGEQFF.

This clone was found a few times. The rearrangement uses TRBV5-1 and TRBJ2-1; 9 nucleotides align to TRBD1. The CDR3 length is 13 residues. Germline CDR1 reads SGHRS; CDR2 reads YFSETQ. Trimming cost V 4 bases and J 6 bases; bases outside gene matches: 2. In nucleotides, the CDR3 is TGCGCCAGCAGCCTACAGGGGGCCAATGAGCAGTTCTTC. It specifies CASSLQGANEQFF.

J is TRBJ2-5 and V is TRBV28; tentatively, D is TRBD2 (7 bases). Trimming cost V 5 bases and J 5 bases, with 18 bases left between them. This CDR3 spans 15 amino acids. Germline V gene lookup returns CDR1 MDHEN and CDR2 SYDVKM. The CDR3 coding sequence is TGTGCCAGCAGTCCCGGTGGGGGGGCCAGGGAGACCCAGTACTTC. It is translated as CASSPGGGARETQYF.

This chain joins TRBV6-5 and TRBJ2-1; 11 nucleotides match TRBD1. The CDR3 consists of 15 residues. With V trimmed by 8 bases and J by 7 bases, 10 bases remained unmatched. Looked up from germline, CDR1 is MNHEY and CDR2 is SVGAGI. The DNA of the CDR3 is TGTGCCAGCTCCTCGGACAGGGGGCGCGAGAATGAGCAGTTCTTC. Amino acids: CASSSDRGRENEQFF.

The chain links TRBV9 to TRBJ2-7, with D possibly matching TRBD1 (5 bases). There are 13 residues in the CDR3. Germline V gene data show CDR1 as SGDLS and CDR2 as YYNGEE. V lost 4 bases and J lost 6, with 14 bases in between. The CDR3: CASSPTVVGEQYF. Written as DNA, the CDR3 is TGTGCCAGCAGCCCGACAGTAGTTGGCGAGCAGTACTTC.

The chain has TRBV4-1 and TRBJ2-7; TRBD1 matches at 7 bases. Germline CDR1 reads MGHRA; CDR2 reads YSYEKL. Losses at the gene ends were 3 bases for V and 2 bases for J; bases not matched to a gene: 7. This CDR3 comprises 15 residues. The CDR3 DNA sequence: TGCGCCAGCAGCCAGCTGACAGGGACCCCCTACGAGCAGTACTTC. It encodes CASSQLTGTPYEQYF.

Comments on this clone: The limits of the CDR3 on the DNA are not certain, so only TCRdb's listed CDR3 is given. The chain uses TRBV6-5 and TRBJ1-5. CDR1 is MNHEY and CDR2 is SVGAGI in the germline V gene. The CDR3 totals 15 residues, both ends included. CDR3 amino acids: CASIWERGSNQPQHF.

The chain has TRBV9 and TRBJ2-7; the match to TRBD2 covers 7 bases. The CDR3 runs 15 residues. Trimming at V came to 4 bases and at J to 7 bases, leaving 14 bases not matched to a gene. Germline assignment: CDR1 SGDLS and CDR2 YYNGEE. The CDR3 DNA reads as TGTGCCAGCAGCCCCCGAGCGGGGAACTCTAGAGAGCAGTACTTC. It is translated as CASSPRAGNSREQYF.

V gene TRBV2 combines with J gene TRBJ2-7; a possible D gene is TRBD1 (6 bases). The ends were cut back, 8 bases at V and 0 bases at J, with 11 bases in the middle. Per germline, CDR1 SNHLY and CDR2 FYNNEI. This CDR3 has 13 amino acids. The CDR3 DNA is TGTGCCAGCCGGAGGACAGACTCCTACGAGCAGTACTTC. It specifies CASRRTDSYEQYF.